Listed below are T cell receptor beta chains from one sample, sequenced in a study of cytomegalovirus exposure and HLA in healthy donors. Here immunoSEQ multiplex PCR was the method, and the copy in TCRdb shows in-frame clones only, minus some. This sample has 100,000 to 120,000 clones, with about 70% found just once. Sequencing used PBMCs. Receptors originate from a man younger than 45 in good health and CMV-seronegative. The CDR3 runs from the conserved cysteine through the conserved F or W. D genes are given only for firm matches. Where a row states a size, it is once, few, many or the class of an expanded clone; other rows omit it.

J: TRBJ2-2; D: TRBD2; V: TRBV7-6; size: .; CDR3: CASSYSGSVNTGELFF; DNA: TGTGCCAGCAGCTATAGCGGGAGCGTCAACACCGGGGAGCTGTTTTTT
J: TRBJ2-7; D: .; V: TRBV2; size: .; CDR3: CASTGRSYEQYF; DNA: TGTGCCAGCACGGGGAGGTCCTACGAGCAGTACTTC
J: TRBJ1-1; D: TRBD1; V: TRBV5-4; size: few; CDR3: CASSPRQGDNTEAFF; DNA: TGTGCCAGCAGCCCCCGACAGGGCGATAACACTGAAGCTTTCTTT
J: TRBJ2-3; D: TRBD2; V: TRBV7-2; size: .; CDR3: CASSQGGGLAELRNTQYF; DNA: TGTGCCAGCAGCCAAGGGGGTGGACTAGCGGAGCTTCGAAATACGCAGTATTTT
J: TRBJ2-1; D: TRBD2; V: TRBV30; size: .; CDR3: CAWRWSSGSSYNEQFF; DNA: TGTGCCTGGAGGTGGTCTAGCGGTAGCTCCTACAATGAGCAGTTCTTC
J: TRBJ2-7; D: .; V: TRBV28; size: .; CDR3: CASSKSVYEQYF; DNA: TGTGCCAGCAGTAAGAGTGTCTACGAGCAGTACTTC
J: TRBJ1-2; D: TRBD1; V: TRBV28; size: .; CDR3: CASSYRDSVSGRYGYTF; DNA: TGTGCCAGCAGTTACCGGGACAGCGTGAGTGGGCGGTATGGCTACACCTTC
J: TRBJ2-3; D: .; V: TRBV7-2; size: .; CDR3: CASTLEGGTDTQYF; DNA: TGTGCCAGCACCCTGGAGGGCGGCACAGATACGCAGTATTTT
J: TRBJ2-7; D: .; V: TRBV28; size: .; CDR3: CASSPPGFYEQYF; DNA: TGTGCCAGCAGTCCCCCAGGATTCTACGAGCAGTACTTC
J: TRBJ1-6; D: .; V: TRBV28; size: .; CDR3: CASSLPGYNSPLHF; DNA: TGTGCCAGCAGTTTGCCGGGATATAATTCACCCCTCCACTTT
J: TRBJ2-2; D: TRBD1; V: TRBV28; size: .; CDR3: CASVRPGGGTGELFF; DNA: TGTGCCAGCGTTAGGCCAGGGGGTGGAACCGGGGAGCTGTTTTTT
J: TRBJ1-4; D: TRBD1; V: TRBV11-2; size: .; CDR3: CASSPREGAREKLFF; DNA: TGTGCCAGCAGCCCCCGGGAGGGGGCCAGGGAAAAACTGTTTTTT
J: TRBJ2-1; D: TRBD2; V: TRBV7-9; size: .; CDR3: CSSSLYAAGEVNEQFF; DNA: TGTTCCAGCAGCTTATATGCAGCGGGAGAGGTCAATGAGCAGTTCTTC
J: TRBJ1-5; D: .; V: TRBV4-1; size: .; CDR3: CASSQMPGDHQPQHF; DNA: TGCGCCAGCAGCCAAATGCCAGGGGATCACCAGCCCCAGCATTTT
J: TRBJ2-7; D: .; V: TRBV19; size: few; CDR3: CASSPSHAGLTYEQYF; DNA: TGTGCCAGTAGTCCCTCCCACGCGGGATTAACCTACGAGCAGTACTTC
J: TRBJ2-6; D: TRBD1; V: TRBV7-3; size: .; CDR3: CASSLQGAAGANVLTF; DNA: TGTGCCAGCAGCTTACAGGGGGCGGCTGGGGCCAACGTCCTGACTTTC
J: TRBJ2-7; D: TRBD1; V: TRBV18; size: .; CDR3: CASSPQPGQGAGEQYF; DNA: TGTGCCAGCTCACCGCAACCGGGACAGGGGGCTGGGGAGCAGTACTTC
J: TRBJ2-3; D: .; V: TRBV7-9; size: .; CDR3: CASSFENTQYF; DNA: TGTGCCAGCAGCTTCGAGAATACGCAGTATTTT
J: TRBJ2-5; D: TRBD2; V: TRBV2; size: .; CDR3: CASSGAGGPGETQYF; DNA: TGTGCCAGCAGTGGAGCGGGAGGGCCGGGAGAGACCCAGTACTTC
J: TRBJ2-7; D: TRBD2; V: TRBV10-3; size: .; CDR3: CAIRSGLAEYEQYF; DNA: TGTGCCATCAGGTCGGGACTAGCGGAATACGAGCAGTACTTC
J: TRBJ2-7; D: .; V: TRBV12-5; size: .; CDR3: CASGLIQGGSYEQYF; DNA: TGTGCTAGTGGTTTGATACAGGGGGGGTCCTACGAGCAGTACTTC
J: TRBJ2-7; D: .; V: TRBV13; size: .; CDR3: CASSLAPQYSYEQYF; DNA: TGTGCCAGCAGCTTGGCCCCACAGTACTCCTACGAGCAGTACTTC
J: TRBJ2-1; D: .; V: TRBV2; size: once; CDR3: CASRSLGGSVGNEQFF; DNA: TGTGCCAGCAGGTCTCTAGGCGGTAGCGTGGGCAATGAGCAGTTCTTC
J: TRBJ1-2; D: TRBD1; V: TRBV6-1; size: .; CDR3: CASNRDREGYGYTF; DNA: TGTGCCAGCAACAGGGACAGGGAAGGCTATGGCTACACCTTC
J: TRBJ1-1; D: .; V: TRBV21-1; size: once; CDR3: CASLERRNWDTEAFF; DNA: TGTGCCAGCCTCGAGAGGCGGAACTGGGACACTGAAGCTTTCTTT
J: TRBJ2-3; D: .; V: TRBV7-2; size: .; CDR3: CASSLGTSTDTQYF; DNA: TGTGCCAGCAGCTTAGGCACTAGCACAGATACGCAGTATTTT
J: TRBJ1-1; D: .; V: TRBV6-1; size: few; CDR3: CASSEVGTGQAFF; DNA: TGTGCCAGCAGTGAAGTTGGGACTGGACAAGCTTTCTTT